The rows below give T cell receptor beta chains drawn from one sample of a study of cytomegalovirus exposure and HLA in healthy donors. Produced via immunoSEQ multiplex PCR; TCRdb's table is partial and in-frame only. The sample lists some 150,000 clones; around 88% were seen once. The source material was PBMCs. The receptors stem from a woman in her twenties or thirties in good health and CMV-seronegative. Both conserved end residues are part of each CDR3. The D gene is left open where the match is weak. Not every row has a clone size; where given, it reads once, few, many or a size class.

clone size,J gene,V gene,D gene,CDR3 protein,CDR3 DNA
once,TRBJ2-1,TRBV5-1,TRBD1,CASSPWSFARDRVYGEQFF,TGCGCCAGCAGCCCCTGGAGTTTCGCCCGGGACAGGGTGTACGGTGAGCAGTTCTTC
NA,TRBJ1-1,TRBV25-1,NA,CASSDTAGAGNTEAFF,TGTGCCAGCAGTGACACCGCAGGGGCCGGGAACACTGAAGCTTTCTTT
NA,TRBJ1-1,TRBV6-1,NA,CASSEALFLVEAFF,TGTGCCAGCAGTGAAGCCCTCTTTTTAGTCGAAGCTTTCTTT
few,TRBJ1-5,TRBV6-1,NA,CASSEVGRTQHF,TGTGCCAGCAGTGAAGTCGGCAGGACCCAGCATTTT
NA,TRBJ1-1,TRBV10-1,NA,CASSDGRNTEAFF,TGCGCCAGCAGTGATGGTAGGAACACTGAAGCTTTCTTT
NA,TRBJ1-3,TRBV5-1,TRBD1,CASSPGQAGNTIYF,TGCGCCAGCAGCCCGGGACAGGCTGGAAACACCATATATTTT
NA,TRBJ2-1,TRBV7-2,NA,CASSPPGGGIEQFF,TGTGCCAGCAGCCCTCCGGGGGGCGGGATTGAGCAGTTCTTC
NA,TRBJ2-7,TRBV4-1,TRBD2,CASSQDRSELAVLYEQYF,TGCGCCAGCAGCCAAGATCGGAGTGAACTAGCGGTTCTCTACGAGCAGTACTTC
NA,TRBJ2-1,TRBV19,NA,CASSAADEQFF,TGTGCCAGTAGCGCTGCGGATGAGCAGTTCTTC
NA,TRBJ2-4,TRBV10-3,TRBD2,CAISASGGAGSKNIQYF,TGTGCCATCAGTGCCAGCGGGGGGGCCGGGTCCAAAAACATTCAGTACTTC
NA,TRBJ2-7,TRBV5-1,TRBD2,CASSSGGTNRRVQEQYF,TGCGCCAGCAGCTCGGGGGGGACGAACAGGCGCGTTCAAGAGCAGTACTTC
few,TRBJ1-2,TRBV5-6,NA,CASSLERSIYGYTF,TGTGCCAGCAGCTTGGAGCGGTCAATCTATGGCTACACCTTC
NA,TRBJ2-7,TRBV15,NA,CATSRGGGNSYEQYF,TGTGCCACCAGCAGAGGTGGGGGCAACTCCTACGAGCAGTACTTC
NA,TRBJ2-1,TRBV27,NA,CASSKGSQYNEQFF,TGTGCCAGCAGTAAGGGGTCCCAATACAATGAGCAGTTCTTC
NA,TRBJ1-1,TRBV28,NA,CASSFPGSSNTEAFF,TGTGCCAGCAGTTTTCCAGGGTCCAGTAATACTGAAGCTTTCTTT
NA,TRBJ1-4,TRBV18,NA,CASSPAAGARREKLFF,TGTGCCAGCTCACCAGCCGCGGGGGCGCGAAGAGAAAAACTGTTTTTT
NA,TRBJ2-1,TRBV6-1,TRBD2,CASRGAGGSYNEQFF,TGTGCCAGCAGGGGTGCGGGGGGCTCCTACAATGAGCAGTTCTTC
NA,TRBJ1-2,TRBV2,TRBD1,CASSEARGQGARGYTF,TGTGCCAGCAGTGAAGCGCGCGGACAGGGGGCGCGAGGCTACACCTTC
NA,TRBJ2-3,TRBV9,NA,CASSVQGRGEWGTQYF,TGTGCCAGCAGCGTACAGGGGAGGGGTGAATGGGGTACGCAGTATTTT
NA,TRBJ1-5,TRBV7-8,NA,CASSEGRVGNQPQHF,TGTGCCAGCAGCGAGGGTCGCGTTGGCAATCAGCCCCAGCATTTT